This TCR beta chain stems from a study of T cell responses to AZD1222 COVID-19 vaccine. Findings and limits, study-wide: The sample set comprised mostly white British donors with more females, and clonal diversity was possibly underestimated. It was only six AZD1222 recipients who were seropositive at baseline. No day 14 peak samples; only post-peak repertoires were characterized. Vaccine-related CD4 TCRs covered spike, predominating at 160-218 and 743-854.

The assay was immunoSEQ multiplex PCR, and TCRdb's table has in-frame clones only and misses some. The repertoire includes 130,000 to 150,000 clones, around nine tenths of them detected once, and about 3% sits in the top ten. In regard to this clone: Its target is unknown.

With 4 bases removed from V and 8 bases from J, the gap between germline ends came to 12 bases. The germline gives CDR1 WNHNN, CDR2 SYGVQD (reference sequence). The CDR3 has 13 amino acids. This receptor was identified in an adult in good health. The rearrangement links TRBV10-1 to TRBJ2-1; weak D call: TRBD1 (6 bases). The specimen comprised peripheral blood, sampled on day 0 of MenACWY control vaccination. The CDR3 bases are TGCGCCAGCAGTGGGCAGGGGCGCGATGAGCAGTTCTTC. It codes for CASSGQGRDEQFF.